This TCR beta chain is from a study of blood T cell repertoires in COVID-19. Produced via immunoSEQ multiplex PCR; TCRdb's table is partial and in-frame only. The sample contains approximately 89,000 clones, approximately 78% of which appear only once. The CDR3 runs to 14 residues. V lost 4 bases and J 6 bases, leaving 12 bases between the germline ends. CDR1 is SGHVS, CDR2 FNYEAQ, per germline. This receptor was obtained from a human donor in a cohort sampled during active COVID-19. Sequencing used peripheral blood. The V and J genes are TRBV7-6 and TRBJ2-2; D might be TRBD1 (6 bases). The CDR3 loop is CASSYLRGSGELFF. The DNA of the CDR3 is TGTGCCAGCAGCTATCTCAGGGGTTCCGGGGAGCTGTTTTTT. The variable domain in full, completed from reference TRBV7-6 and TRBJ2-2, reads GAGVSQSPRYKVTKRGQDVALRCDPISGHVSLYWYRQALGQGPEFLTYFNYEAQQDKSGLPNDRFSAERPEGSISTLTIQRTEQRDSAMYRCASSYLRGSGELFFGEGSRLTVL.